This TCR beta chain is drawn from a study of blood T cell repertoires in COVID-19. This clone came up once. The method was immunoSEQ multiplex PCR; TCRdb's version includes in-frame clones alone and lacks a portion of them. The table has some 460,000 clones, roughly nine tenths seen once. Germline values: CDR1 SGHTA, CDR2 FQGNSA. The V segment lost 5 bases and the J segment 4 bases; nucleotides outside the gene matches: 11. This CDR3 has 16 amino acids. The sequenced material came from PBMCs or T cells enriched from blood (not recorded which). The sequence was obtained from a woman in her late teens or twenties who had recovered from COVID-19. This chain uses TRBV7-2 with TRBJ1-1; 9 bases map to TRBD1. CDR3: CASSRSRQGGTTEAFF. CDR3 sequence (DNA): TGTGCCAGCAGCCGCTCTCGACAGGGGGGGACCACTGAAGCTTTCTTT.